The 24 T cell receptor beta chains below were found in one sample sequenced in a study of blood T cell repertoires in COVID-19. Sequencing was performed with immunoSEQ multiplex PCR; in TCRdb, only in-frame clones are kept and a portion is missing. Among hundreds of thousands of clones listed, around 90% were seen once. Sequenced material: PBMCs or T cells enriched from blood (not recorded which). All receptors derive from a man aged 55 to 70 who had recovered from COVID-19.

The rearrangement links TRBV19 to TRBJ1-5; 9 positions match TRBD1. J was trimmed by 5 bases and V by 1 base; bases with no gene match: 3. Germline-derived CDR1 and CDR2 are LNHDA and SQIVND (reference sequence). The CDR3 totals 15 residues. In DNA form, the CDR3 reads TGTGCCAGTAGTATAGGGACAGGGGCCGATCAGCCCCAGCATTTT. Its translation: CASSIGTGADQPQHF.

The chain combines TRBV5-6 with TRBJ2-6; D ambiguous. Germline V gene data show CDR1 as SGHDT and CDR2 as YYEEEE. The CDR3 runs to 17 residues. V lost 2 bases, J lost 0 bases, and 12 bases lay in between. In nucleotides, the CDR3 is TGTGCCAGCAGCTTCAAACCGCTAAGCTCTGGGGCCAACGTCCTGACTTTC. Amino acid sequence: CASSFKPLSSGANVLTF.

This chain connects TRBV11-2 to TRBJ1-4; tentative D call: TRBD1 (6 bases). The germline V and J ends were trimmed by 2 bases and 4 bases, with 14 bases remaining between them. Per the germline V gene, CDR1 is SGHAT and CDR2 is FQNNGV. The CDR3 contains 16 residues. CDR3 sequence reads: CASSLIQGSLNEKLFF. CDR3 nucleotides: TGTGCCAGCAGCTTAATACAGGGTTCCCTTAATGAAAAACTGTTTTTT.

This chain links TRBV2 with TRBJ2-2, with 14 bases aligning to TRBD2. The germline V gene has CDR1 SNHLY and CDR2 FYNNEI. V was clipped by 1 base and J by 7 bases; unmatched bases: 11. The CDR3 totals 19 residues. CDR3 sequence reads: CASSEVGTSGSVRSGELFF. The CDR3 DNA sequence: TGTGCCAGCAGTGAAGTTGGGACTAGCGGGAGCGTCAGGAGCGGGGAGCTGTTTTTT.

The chain is built from TRBV15 and TRBJ2-1; 7 nucleotides agree with TRBD2. Trimming took 0 bases from V and 3 from J; bases not matched to a gene: 5. The CDR3 runs 16 residues. Germline CDR1 and CDR2: LNHNV and YYDKDF (reference sequence). CDR3 DNA: TGTGCCACCAGCAGAGATGGGGCTAGCGGCTACAATGAGCAGTTCTTC. This encodes CATSRDGASGYNEQFF.

This rearrangement joins TRBV27 to TRBJ2-1; TRBD1 aligns across 9 bases. The CDR3 has 14 residues. Germline CDR1 reads MNHEY; CDR2 reads SMNVEV (reference sequence). Trimming at V came to 3 bases and at J to 6 bases, leaving 3 bases not matched to a gene. The CDR3 nucleotides read TGTGCCAGCAGTTTTCCGGACAGGGGCAATGAGCAGTTCTTC. It encodes CASSFPDRGNEQFF.

The chain joins TRBV11-2 to TRBJ2-7; D possibly corresponds to TRBD2 (6 bases). Looked up from germline, CDR1 is SGHAT and CDR2 is FQNNGV. The CDR3 spans 16 residues. V lost 2 bases, J lost 0 bases, and 14 bases lay in between. CDR3 residues: CASSLLVASDSYEQYF. Here the CDR3 DNA reads TGTGCCAGCAGCTTATTGGTGGCTAGCGACTCCTACGAGCAGTACTTC.

The J gene is TRBJ1-3, the V gene TRBV18; TRBD1 matches 8 bases. The CDR3 loop spans 15 amino acids. Trimming removed 3 bases from V and 4 bases from J; junction bases left unmatched: 5. CDR1 and CDR2 (germline): KGHSH, LQKENI. Here the CDR3 DNA reads TGTGCCAGCTCACCTTCCGGGACAGGAGGAAACACCATATATTTT. Protein: CASSPSGTGGNTIYF.

This sequence joins TRBV6-5 and TRBJ1-5; D gene uncertain. Germline CDR1 and CDR2: MNHEY and SVGAGI. Trimming left V 0 bases short and J 3 bases short, with 9 bases between. The CDR3 is 15 amino acids. The CDR3 DNA reads TGTGCCAGCAGTTACTCGCGGGCAGACAATCAGCCCCAGCATTTT. Protein sequence: CASSYSRADNQPQHF.

The chain recombines TRBV24-1 with TRBJ2-7, with D unresolved. CDR3 length: 13 amino acids. The V gene lost 6 bases and the J gene lost 2 bases, with 10 bases spanning the gap. Germline V gene lookup returns CDR1 KGHDR and CDR2 SFDVKD. The CDR3 sequence is CATSSHSPYEQYF. In nucleotides, the CDR3 is TGTGCCACCAGTTCTCACTCCCCCTACGAGCAGTACTTC.

V usage is TRBV9 and J usage is TRBJ1-6; D not resolved. This CDR3 is 14 amino acids long. V gave up 0 bases and J gave up 7 bases, with 8 bases separating them. CDR1 is SGDLS, CDR2 YYNGEE, per germline. The CDR3 reads CASSVVGENSPLHF. CDR3 sequence (DNA): TGTGCCAGCAGCGTAGTTGGAGAAAATTCACCCCTCCACTTT.

The chain carries TRBV5-4 and TRBJ2-5; the D gene is possibly TRBD2 (6 bases). This CDR3 contains 14 residues. Germline values: CDR1 SGHNT, CDR2 YYREEE (reference sequence). V was pared by 5 bases and J by 5 bases, with 16 bases between. CDR3 sequence (DNA): TGTGCCAGCAGTCCCGCCGGGAGTAGGGAGACCCAGTACTTC. Its translation: CASSPAGSRETQYF.

This chain connects TRBV7-9 to TRBJ2-6; a possible D gene is TRBD1 (6 bases). The CDR3 loop spans 15 amino acids. The ends were cut back, 7 bases at V and 2 bases at J, with 12 bases in the middle. Germline CDR1 SEHNR, CDR2 FQNEAQ (reference sequence). DNA for the CDR3: TGTGCCAGCATCCCAGGGGCAGCTGGGGCCAACGTCCTGACTTTC. Its protein is CASIPGAAGANVLTF.

V and J are TRBV19 and TRBJ1-5; D not certain. This CDR3 spans 14 amino acids. Germline V CDR1 and CDR2: LNHDA, SQIVND (reference sequence). Between the trimmed V and J ends, which lost 6 bases and 0 bases, there was a span of 9 bases. CDR3 in amino acids: CASSSAYSNQPQHF. As DNA, the CDR3 is TGTGCCAGTAGCTCAGCGTATAGCAATCAGCCCCAGCATTTT. The whole variable domain, remainder taken from reference TRBV19 and TRBJ1-5, is DGGITQSPKYLFRKEGQNVTLSCEQNLNHDAMYWYRQDPGQGLRLIYYSQIVNDFQKGDIAEGYSVSREKKESFPLTVTSAQKNPTAFYLCASSSAYSNQPQHFGDGTRLSIL.

In nucleotides, the CDR3 is TGTGCCAGCTCACCAGGATGGACAGGGGGCGGGAATGAGCAGTTCTTC. This encodes CASSPGWTGGGNEQFF. This chain uses TRBV18 with TRBJ2-1; 11 bases match TRBD1. Trimming at V came to 2 bases and at J to 7 bases, leaving 7 bases not matched to a gene. CDR3 length: 16 residues. The germline V gene has CDR1 KGHSH and CDR2 LQKENI.

The count of this clone is one. One end of the junction does not line up with germline, which may come from a read error. This sample includes further DNA sequences coding for the same CDR3. The rearrangement uses TRBV14 and TRBJ2-2; 8 bases fit TRBD1. This CDR3 comprises 13 residues. Germline values: CDR1 SGHDN, CDR2 FVKESK. The CDR3 DNA follows: TGTGCCAGCAGTCAAGACAGGGGAAGGGAGCTGTTTTTT. The encoded protein is CASSQDRGRELFF. Full variable domain (outside the CDR3, taken from reference TRBV14 and TRBJ2-2): EAGVTQFPSHSVIEKGQTVTLRCDPISGHDNLYWYRRVMGKEIKFLLHFVKESKQDESGMPNNRFLAERTGGTYSTLKVQPAELEDSGVYFCASSQDRGRELFFGEGSRLTVL.

This sequence joins TRBV9 and TRBJ2-3, with D tentatively TRBD2 (6 bases). Per germline, CDR1 SGDLS and CDR2 YYNGEE. V lost 0 bases and J lost 1, with 9 bases in between. The CDR3 loop spans 15 amino acids. The CDR3 DNA follows: TGTGCCAGCAGCGTAGGACTAGTAGGCACAGATACGCAGTATTTT. It codes for CASSVGLVGTDTQYF.

This chain joins TRBV18 and TRBJ1-4; the match to TRBD1 covers 8 bases. V was clipped by 3 bases and J by 6 bases; unmatched bases: 3. The CDR3 is 14 amino acids. The germline CDR1 and CDR2 sequences are KGHSH and LQKENI. Here the CDR3 DNA reads TGTGCCAGCTCACCGACAGGGGTGGATGAAAAACTGTTTTTT. Its translation: CASSPTGVDEKLFF.

This clone was picked up one time. The chain combines TRBV11-2 with TRBJ2-1; TRBD2 matches 7 bases. V gave up 1 base and J gave up 10 bases; unmatched junction bases: 7. The CDR3 is made up of 14 amino acids. CDR1 is SGHAT, CDR2 FQNNGV, per germline. In DNA, the CDR3 is TGTGCCAGCAGCTTAGGCGGGGGAGCGCGGGAGCAGTTCTTC. Residues: CASSLGGGAREQFF. Combining the CDR3 with reference TRBV11-2 and TRBJ2-1 gives the whole variable domain EAGVAQSPRYKIIEKRQSVAFWCNPISGHATLYWYQQILGQGPKLLIQFQNNGVVDDSQLPKDRFSAERLKGVDSTLKIQPAKLEDSAVYLCASSLGGGAREQFFGPGTRLTVL.

This clone was detected once. J is TRBJ1-3 and V is TRBV28, with a weak D call TRBD1 (6 bases). Germline CDR1 reads MDHEN; CDR2 reads SYDVKM. V was trimmed by 3 bases and J by 8 bases, leaving 17 bases between them. The CDR3 covers 15 residues. The CDR3 bases are TGTGCCAGCAGTTTCGTCGGGACATCCAGAGACACCATATATTTT. Its translation is CASSFVGTSRDTIYF.

This chain joins TRBV7-3 and TRBJ2-3; a possible D gene is TRBD1 (6 bases). CDR1 is SGHTA, CDR2 FQGTGA, per germline. The CDR3 runs to 13 residues. V lost 5 bases and J 4 bases, leaving 10 bases between the germline ends. The DNA of the CDR3 is TGTGCCAGCAGCCCCAGGGGATCAGATACGCAGTATTTT. Translated, it gives CASSPRGSDTQYF.

This clone was picked up a small number of times. The chain links TRBV2 to TRBJ1-4; TRBD1 agrees at 8 bases. J was trimmed by 8 bases and V by 6 bases; bases with no gene match: 11. CDR1 and CDR2 from the germline V gene are SNHLY and FYNNEI. The CDR3 consists of 15 residues. The CDR3 coding sequence is TGTGCCAGCAGGCCTCAGGGGGCCCTCCGGGAAAAACTGTTTTTT. As protein: CASRPQGALREKLFF.

V is TRBV11-2 and J is TRBJ2-3; D gene unclear. V dropped 11 bases and J dropped 0 bases, with 12 bases sitting between them. Germline V gives CDR1 SGHAT, CDR2 FQNNGV. The CDR3 runs to 13 residues. CDR3 region: CASSRSSTDTQYF. The CDR3 DNA is TGTGCCTCCTCTCGTTCTAGCACAGATACGCAGTATTTT.

This chain links TRBV9 with TRBJ1-5; 12 bases match TRBD1. CDR3 length equals 16 residues. CDR1 is SGDLS, CDR2 YYNGEE, per germline. The trim removed 0 bases at V and 5 bases at J, leaving 3 bases unmatched. CDR3 coding DNA: TGTGCCAGCAGCGTAGGGGGACAGGGGGCACATCAGCCCCAGCATTTT. Translated, it gives CASSVGGQGAHQPQHF.